The entry that follows covers one T cell receptor (beta chain) sequence. Antigen specificity is unknown. This CDR3 is built from 14 residues. Germline V CDR1 and CDR2: SGHTA, FQGNSA. It was by 5'RACE template switching with UMIs that TCR beta cDNA was made. No DNA is given; TCRdb re-called the 5' RACE reads and lists each CDR3 protein once. The table gives 450,000 to 600,000 distinct CDR3 sequences; the top ten clones make up about 3.6% of it. This specimen belongs to a study of T cells expressing NK-cell markers. Study details: There were seven HCMV-seropositive donors and one seronegative donor among the eight sequenced. The study's findings and limits: Dominant NKG2C+ clonotype frequencies of about 1.0-8% of CD8+ T cells were measured in about six donors. Clarity on HCMV specificity was lacking for the expanded NKG2C+ T cell clones.

The receptor comes from a man between 18 and 29 years old in good health. The chain couples TRBV7-2 to TRBJ2-5; TCRdb designates TRBD1, a call that cannot be tested without DNA. The sequencing sample was made of blood T cells: a sorted CD56 or NKG2C T cell subset, CD4+ or CD8+ T cells, or bulk PBMC T cells (not recorded which). CDR3 protein: CASSLGTGVQTQYF.